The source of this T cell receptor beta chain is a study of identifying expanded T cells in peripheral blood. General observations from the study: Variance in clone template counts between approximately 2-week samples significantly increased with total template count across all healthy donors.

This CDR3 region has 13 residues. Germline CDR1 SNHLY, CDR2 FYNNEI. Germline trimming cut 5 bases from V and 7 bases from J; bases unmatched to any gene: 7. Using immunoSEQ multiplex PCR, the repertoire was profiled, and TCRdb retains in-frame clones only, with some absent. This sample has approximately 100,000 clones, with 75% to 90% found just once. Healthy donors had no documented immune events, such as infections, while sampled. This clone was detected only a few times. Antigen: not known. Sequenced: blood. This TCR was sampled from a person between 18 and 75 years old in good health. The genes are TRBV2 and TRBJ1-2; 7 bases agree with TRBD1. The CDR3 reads CASSNRGDTGYTF. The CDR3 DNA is TGTGCCAGCAGTAACAGGGGAGATACTGGCTACACCTTC.